Listed here are 22 T cell receptor beta chains from one sample, sequenced in a study of CD8 T cells in Susac syndrome. Random-hexamer reverse transcription was applied to roughly 0.5 to 1 ug RNA. Using its own MiXCR run on the immunoSEQ multiplex PCR reads, TCRdb lists one record per CDR3 protein. The sample yields some 200,000 distinct CDR3 sequences, just under 95% seen once. What was sequenced was CD4+ T cells from PBMCs. All receptors derive from a human donor in good health.

V is TRBV29-1 and J is TRBJ2-5, with 7 bases aligning to TRBD2. The CDR3 is 12 amino acids. With 4 bases clipped from V and 4 bases from J, the junction kept 3 bases outside the gene matches. From germline, CDR1 is SQVTM and CDR2 ANQGSEA. In DNA form, the CDR3 reads TGCAGCGTTGTTTCGGGAGGAGAGACCCAGTACTTC. Translation gives CSVVSGGETQYF.

The chain uses TRBV29-1 and TRBJ2-1, with D possibly TRBD1 on 5 matching bases. V was trimmed by 6 bases and J by 7 bases, leaving 16 bases between them. CDR3 size: 13 residues. In germline, CDR1 is SQVTM, CDR2 ANQGSEA. The CDR3 loop reads CSVVHRTRNEQFF. In DNA form, the CDR3 reads TGCAGCGTCGTCCACAGGACCCGGAATGAGCAGTTCTTC.

The chain carries TRBV20-1 and TRBJ2-7; D unresolved. Germline CDR1 reads DFQATT; CDR2 reads SNEGSKA (reference sequence). V shed 4 bases and J shed 0 bases, with 7 bases lying between them. CDR3 size: 12 residues. CDR3 in amino acids: CSANPSSYEQYF. CDR3 coding DNA: TGCAGTGCTAACCCGTCCTCCTACGAGCAGTACTTC.

J is TRBJ1-2 and V is TRBV28, with 7 nucleotides matching TRBD1. After removal of 2 bases from V and 7 bases from J, the junction contained 10 bases not matched to a gene. This CDR3 contains 15 residues. Germline V gene data show CDR1 as MDHEN and CDR2 as SYDVKM. The CDR3 spells CASSLPTGPVGGYTF. The CDR3 nucleotides are TGTGCCAGCAGTTTACCGACAGGGCCTGTTGGTGGCTACACCTTC.

V is TRBV29-1 and J is TRBJ2-7; no clear D gene. CDR1 is SQVTM, CDR2 ANQGSEA, per germline. The CDR3 has 15 amino acids. Trimming shortened V by 0 bases and J by 2 bases, and 14 bases separated the two germline ends. CDR3 coding DNA: TGCAGCGTTGAAGACGTGGGCGGAGTCCCCTACGAGCAGTACTTC. This encodes CSVEDVGGVPYEQYF.

The chain links TRBV29-1 to TRBJ2-5; D may be TRBD2 (6 bases). V was clipped by 4 bases and J by 0 bases, with 18 bases between them. This CDR3 is 16 amino acids long. Germline values: CDR1 SQVTM, CDR2 ANQGSEA. Here the CDR3 DNA reads TGCAGCGTTGGGTGGGAGGCCGGTACCAACCAAGAGACCCAGTACTTC. Protein sequence: CSVGWEAGTNQETQYF.

The V gene is TRBV6-2 or TRBV6-3, the J gene TRBJ2-1, with 9 bases identical to TRBD2. V trimming: 7 bases; J trimming: 0 bases; junction bases outside the gene matches: 22. Looked up from germline, CDR1 is MNHEY and CDR2 is SVGEGT. This CDR3 region has 21 residues. The CDR3 region is CASTPRGMAGGPRSSYNEQFF. The CDR3 region has the DNA TGTGCCAGCACCCCCCGGGGAATGGCGGGAGGGCCTCGGAGCTCCTACAATGAGCAGTTCTTC.

The chain is built from TRBV30 and TRBJ1-4; D unresolved. Per the germline V gene, CDR1 is GTSNPN and CDR2 is SVGIG (reference sequence). The CDR3 consists of 13 residues. In DNA form, the CDR3 reads TGTGCGCGATCCCGGGAGCGTAATGAAAAACTGTTTTTT. Protein: CARSRERNEKLFF.

This chain joins TRBV20-1 and TRBJ2-5, with D maybe TRBD1 (6 bases). The CDR3 is made up of 16 amino acids. Germline V CDR1 and CDR2: DFQATT, SNEGSKA (reference sequence). V was clipped by 3 bases and J by 0 bases, with 17 bases between them. CDR3 sequence: CSARGPGQRYQETQYF. CDR3 bases: TGCAGTGCTAGGGGCCCAGGACAGAGGTACCAAGAGACCCAGTACTTC.

The chain carries TRBV27 and TRBJ2-1; 8 nucleotides line up with TRBD1. The germline V gene encodes CDR1 MNHEY and CDR2 SMNVEV (reference sequence). The J segment lost 5 bases and the V segment lost 6 bases, leaving 15 bases of the junction unmatched. This CDR3 contains 17 residues. This CDR3 is CASSRGWGTGLNNEQFF. In DNA form, the CDR3 reads TGTGCCAGCAGCCGAGGCTGGGGGACAGGATTGAACAATGAGCAGTTCTTC.

This chain connects TRBV3-1 to TRBJ1-5, with D perhaps matching TRBD1 (5 bases). Germline CDR1 is LGHDT and CDR2 is YNNKEL (reference sequence). Trimming removed 1 base at V and 5 bases at J, with 6 bases between. The CDR3 covers 13 residues. CDR3 amino acids: CASSQGGDQPQHF. CDR3 sequence (DNA): TGTGCCAGCAGCCAAGGAGGGGATCAGCCCCAGCATTTT.

This rearrangement joins TRBV24-1 to TRBJ1-1; a possible D gene is TRBD1 (5 bases). The CDR3 is made up of 12 amino acids. Trimming took off 7 bases at V and 10 bases at J, with 15 bases between the two ends. Germline V gene lookup returns CDR1 KGHDR and CDR2 SFDVKD. The CDR3 nucleotides read TGTGCCACCAGCCGCGATAGGGGCGTAGCTTTCTTT. It specifies CATSRDRGVAFF.

The V call is TRBV12-3 or TRBV12-4, the J call TRBJ1-4, with 8 bases matching TRBD1. The CDR3 has 13 residues. V was clipped by 10 bases and J by 2 bases; unmatched bases: 3. CDR3 in DNA: TGTGCCACCCGGACAGGGACTAATGAAAAACTGTTTTTT. Translated, it gives CATRTGTNEKLFF.

The chain is built from TRBV7-9 and TRBJ2-1; D unresolved. The CDR3 spans 13 residues. V dropped 5 bases and J dropped 6 bases, with 11 bases sitting between them. The germline gives CDR1 SEHNR, CDR2 FQNEAQ (reference sequence). CDR3 residues: CASSPKGPNEQFF. As DNA, the CDR3 is TGTGCCAGCAGCCCCAAGGGTCCCAATGAGCAGTTCTTC. Combining the CDR3 with reference TRBV7-9 and TRBJ2-1 gives the whole variable domain DTGVSQNPRHKITKRGQNVTFRCDPISEHNRLYWYRQTLGQGPEFLTYFQNEAQLEKSRLLSDRFSAERPKGSFSTLEIQRTEQGDSAMYLCASSPKGPNEQFFGPGTRLTVL.

The rearrangement joins TRBV24-1 to TRBJ2-4; tentative D call: TRBD2 (5 bases). The germline CDR1 and CDR2 sequences are KGHDR and SFDVKD. The CDR3 is made up of 13 amino acids. V lost 7 bases and J lost 8, with 14 bases in between. DNA for the CDR3: TGTGCCACCAGAGGCAGGCCCGGGGACATTCAGTACTTC. It yields the protein CATRGRPGDIQYF.

This chain uses TRBV20-1 with TRBJ2-7; D gene unclear. V was shortened by 0 bases and J by 0 bases, with 12 bases between the two germline ends. The CDR3 is 15 amino acids. Germline V gene data show CDR1 as DFQATT and CDR2 as SNEGSKA (reference sequence). CDR3 nucleotide sequence: TGCAGTGCTAGAGATCACCAGGCTAGCTCCTACGAGCAGTACTTC. Protein: CSARDHQASSYEQYF.

The chain employs TRBV29-1 and TRBJ2-7; TRBD2 matches at 13 bases. The length of the CDR3 is 14 residues. V trimming: 6 bases; J trimming: 6 bases; junction bases outside the gene matches: 8. CDR1 is SQVTM, CDR2 ANQGSEA, per germline. This chain's CDR3 is CSVLPGLAGPEQYF. In DNA, the CDR3 is TGCAGCGTGCTCCCGGGACTAGCGGGACCCGAGCAGTACTTC.

The chain joins TRBV29-1 to TRBJ1-1; a possible D gene is TRBD1 (5 bases). The ends were cut back, 3 bases at V and 5 bases at J, with 10 bases in the middle. The CDR3 extends over 12 amino acids. Germline V gene sequence: CDR1 SQVTM, CDR2 ANQGSEA. The CDR3: CSVEKGRTEAFF. The CDR3 DNA reads TGCAGCGTTGAGAAGGGGAGAACTGAAGCTTTCTTT.

This clonotype has a single count. The chain recombines TRBV20-1 with TRBJ1-2; 7 bases line up with TRBD1. The CDR3 runs 14 residues. In germline, CDR1 is DFQATT, CDR2 SNEGSKA (reference sequence). V was clipped by 5 bases and J by 3 bases; unmatched bases: 9. The CDR3 sequence: CSAQTTGIYYGYTF. The DNA of the CDR3 is TGCAGTGCTCAGACGACAGGGATATACTATGGCTACACCTTC.

The rearrangement links TRBV21-1 to TRBJ1-5; TRBD1, the table's D call, lacks a check against the DNA. TRBV21-1 is labeled a pseudogene. The CDR3 has 17 residues. Here the CDR3 DNA reads TGTGCCAGCAGCAAAGACCGACAGGGGGCGTTTAATCAGCCCCAGCATTTT. It encodes CASSKDRQGAFNQPQHF.

The rearrangement joins TRBV4-1 to TRBJ2-1; D call uncertain. Trimming took 0 bases from V and 8 from J, leaving 23 bases between them. CDR1 and CDR2 from the germline V gene are MGHRA and YSYEKL. The CDR3 spans 18 residues. The CDR3 spells CASSQDPFQVIPWDEQFF. CDR3 DNA: TGCGCCAGCAGCCAAGACCCATTCCAAGTGATACCGTGGGATGAGCAGTTCTTC.

V usage is TRBV3-1 and J usage is TRBJ1-5; tentative D call: TRBD1 (5 bases). The CDR3 extends over 14 amino acids. Germline values: CDR1 LGHDT, CDR2 YNNKEL (reference sequence). With 4 bases removed from V and 5 bases from J, the gap between germline ends came to 12 bases. The CDR3 protein is CASSLGDGYQPQHF. The CDR3 bases are TGTGCCAGCAGCCTGGGGGACGGATATCAGCCCCAGCATTTT.